This record concerns one T cell receptor (beta chain) sequence. The entry originates in a study of T cell repertoires in ileal Crohn's disease. J lost 5 bases, V lost 4 bases, and 7 bases had no gene match. Germline V gene sequence: CDR1 SGHDT, CDR2 YYEEEE. The CDR3 spans 15 residues. Time point denoted: neoterminal ileum biopsy at postoperative endoscopy, about 6 months after surgery. This table comes from immunoSEQ multiplex PCR, and its TCRdb copy is limited to in-frame clones, with some not included. Here the sample spans 15,000 to 20,000 clones, roughly 72% being singletons. The V and J genes are TRBV5-6 and TRBJ2-7, with 12 positions matching TRBD2. The source material was ileal tissue. The sequence came from an adult with Crohn's disease. The CDR3 loop reads CASSPGLAGTNEQYF. CDR3 coding DNA: TGTGCCAGCAGCCCCGGACTAGCGGGGACTAACGAGCAGTACTTC.